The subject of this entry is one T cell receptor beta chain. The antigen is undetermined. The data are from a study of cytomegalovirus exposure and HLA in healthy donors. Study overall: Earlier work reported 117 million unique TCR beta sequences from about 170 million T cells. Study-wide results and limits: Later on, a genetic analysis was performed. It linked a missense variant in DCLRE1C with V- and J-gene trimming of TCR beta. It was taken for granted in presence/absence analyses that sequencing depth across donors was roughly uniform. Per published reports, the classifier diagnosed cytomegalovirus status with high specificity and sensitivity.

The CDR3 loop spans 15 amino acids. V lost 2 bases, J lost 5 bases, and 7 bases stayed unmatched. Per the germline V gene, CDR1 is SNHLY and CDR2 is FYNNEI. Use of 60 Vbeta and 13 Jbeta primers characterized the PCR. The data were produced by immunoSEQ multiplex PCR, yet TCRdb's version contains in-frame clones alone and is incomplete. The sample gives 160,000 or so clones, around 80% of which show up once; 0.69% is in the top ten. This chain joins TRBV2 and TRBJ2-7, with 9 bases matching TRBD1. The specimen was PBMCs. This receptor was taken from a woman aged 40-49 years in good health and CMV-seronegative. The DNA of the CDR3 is TGTGCCAGCAGTGAAATCCGGGACAGGGTGGACGAGCAGTACTTC. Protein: CASSEIRDRVDEQYF.